This T cell receptor (beta chain) was profiled in a study of radiotherapy plus CTLA-4 blockade in lung cancer. Study-wide results and limits: With interferon-beta, early dynamics of blood T cell clones were reported to best predict response.

TCRdb's copy holds only in-frame clones and misses some; the assay was immunoSEQ multiplex PCR. The sample lists around 80,000 clones, about 80% occurring once. The germline gives CDR1 SEHNR, CDR2 FQNEAQ (reference sequence). The CDR3 totals 13 residues. V gave up 7 bases and J gave up 1 base, with 10 bases separating them. This clone was recorded once. The target antigen is unknown. This TCR came from a human donor with non-small cell lung cancer who had stable disease on radiotherapy plus ipilimumab. V gene TRBV7-9 combines with J gene TRBJ1-1; D not certain. The material was peripheral blood, obtained from a patient treated with radiotherapy plus ipilimumab. The CDR3 protein is CASTTQENTEAFF. Here the CDR3 DNA reads TGTGCCAGCACTACCCAGGAGAACACTGAAGCTTTCTTT. The full variable domain, completed using reference TRBV7-9 and TRBJ1-1, is DTGVSQNPRHKITKRGQNVTFRCDPISEHNRLYWYRQTLGQGPEFLTYFQNEAQLEKSRLLSDRFSAERPKGSFSTLEIQRTEQGDSAMYLCASTTQENTEAFFGQGTRLTVV.